This TCR beta chain was captured in a study of identical twins. The sample holds a few counts of this clonotype. Antigen unknown. TCRdb reprocessed the 5' RACE reads with MiXCR, giving one entry per CDR3 protein. This sample has fewer than 250,000 distinct CDR3 sequences; more than 6.5% occur once, and the top ten carry 1.5% to 2.5%. Study observations and caveats: For zero-insertion analyses, partial confounding could come from invariant MAIT and iNKT cells. While abundant cord blood beta clonotypes carried fewer insertions, memory repertoires showed no such pattern. Out-of-frame TCR alpha sharing in monozygotic twins exceeded recombination model predictions.

V was pared by 4 bases and J by 8 bases, with 18 bases between. CDR1 DFQATT and CDR2 SNEGSKA come from the germline V gene (reference sequence). The length of the CDR3 is 14 residues. These data also featured in a second study, about yellow fever vaccine responses in identical twins.

This clonotype was sampled from a woman aged 18-30 years in good health. The J gene is TRBJ2-1, the V gene TRBV20-1; D call uncertain. The sequencing input was memory (CD45RO+) T cells sorted from blood. This CDR3 is CSAIPNPLLYEQFF. CDR3 coding DNA: TGCAGTGCTATCCCCAACCCCCTTCTCTATGAGCAGTTCTTC.